This TCR beta chain was obtained from a study of blood T cells in healthy people across ages. Study results and caveats: Bulk PBMC profiling left naive and antigen-experienced comparisons inconclusive.

Germline V lookup: CDR1 SGHRS, CDR2 YFSETQ. J gave up 7 bases and V 0 bases, and 12 bases lay outside the gene matches. The CDR3 length is 16 residues. The second PCR ran roughly 7 to 12 cycles with a sample-barcoded 5' primer and J-beta primers. TCRdb re-derived calls from the 5' RACE reads in MiXCR, one entry per CDR3 protein. This table has approximately 810,000 distinct CDR3 sequences, 35% to 40% appearing once. As regards this clonotype: Its antigen is currently unknown.

Healthy Russian Caucasian donors spanned ages about 6 to 100 years. Donors each provided approximately 9.6 milliliters of peripheral blood. The TCR originated in a man aged 18 to 30 in good health. The chain links TRBV5-1 to TRBJ1-2; 7 bases are a match to TRBD1. Sequenced: blood. The CDR3 is CASSLEGTDLSGGYTF. CDR3 in DNA: TGCGCCAGCAGCTTGGAAGGGACAGACCTCTCAGGTGGCTACACCTTC.